Shown below are 28 T cell receptor beta chains from a single sample sequenced in a study of pediatric ulcerative colitis. Produced via immunoSEQ multiplex PCR; TCRdb's table is partial and in-frame only. This sample carries more than 40,000 clones, 78% of them seen once, and the ten largest clones take less than 4.5%. One to two pinch biopsies were taken from the rectum during colonoscopy. The sequencing input was gut tissue. The receptors here all came from a girl aged 10-17 years with moderate ulcerative colitis.

The gene calls are TRBV19 and TRBJ1-2, with 7 bases identical to TRBD1. The CDR3 has 14 amino acids. V dropped 7 bases and J dropped 3; count of bases not matched to a gene: 8. Germline V gives CDR1 LNHDA, CDR2 SQIVND (reference sequence). The CDR3 bases are TGTGCCAGTACTCCATGGACAGGCGACTATGGCTACACCTTC. Translation: CASTPWTGDYGYTF.

There are a few counts of this clone. The V and J genes are TRBV11-2 and TRBJ2-1, with 11 bases lining up with TRBD2. CDR1 is SGHAT and CDR2 is FQNNGV in the germline V gene. The junction had 10 bases not matched to a gene; V was cut back by 6 bases and J by 3 bases. There are 17 residues in the CDR3. The CDR3 DNA is TGTGCCAGCAGTCCACTGGTTCTAGCGGGGGGCTACAATGAGCAGTTCTTC. This sequence encodes CASSPLVLAGGYNEQFF.

The V call is TRBV27, the J call TRBJ1-5; a weak D match, TRBD1 (6 bases). Germline V CDR1 and CDR2: MNHEY, SMNVEV (reference sequence). Trimming left V 5 bases short and J 2 bases short, with 22 bases between. The CDR3 totals 18 residues. CDR3 DNA: TGTGCCAGCAGTCCAACCCCCCAACAGGGTAGGGGCAATCAGCCCCAGCATTTT. Translated, it gives CASSPTPQQGRGNQPQHF.

The J gene is TRBJ1-2, the V gene TRBV9; D may be TRBD1 (6 bases). Between the trimmed V and J ends, which lost 4 bases and 3 bases, there was a span of 16 bases. Germline-derived CDR1 and CDR2 are SGDLS and YYNGEE. This CDR3 is built from 15 residues. In nucleotides, the CDR3 is TGTGCCAGCAGCCACCGGACAGACCCGGACTATGGCTACACCTTC. Protein product: CASSHRTDPDYGYTF.

CDR3 in amino acids: CAYRGPTTYGYTF. For the CDR3, the DNA is TGTGCCTACAGGGGCCCTACGACCTATGGCTACACCTTC. The chain uses TRBV6-1 and TRBJ1-2; 7 positions match TRBD1. Germline loops: CDR1 MNHNS, CDR2 SASEGT. V gave up 11 bases and J gave up 4 bases; unmatched junction bases: 10. The CDR3 covers 13 residues.

This clone was detected a few times. The V and J genes are TRBV2 and TRBJ2-2; TRBD1 agrees at 9 bases. CDR3 length equals 17 residues. J was trimmed by 1 base and V by 5 bases; bases with no gene match: 8. Germline lookup yields CDR1 SNHLY and CDR2 FYNNEI. CDR3 coding DNA: TGTGCCAGCAGTCTAACCACAGGGGGCTGGAACACCGGGGAGCTGTTTTTT. Residues: CASSLTTGGWNTGELFF.

The CDR3 region is CASSGRTGAVNSYEQYF. As DNA, the CDR3 is TGTGCCAGCAGCGGGAGGACAGGGGCTGTCAACTCCTACGAGCAGTACTTC. J is TRBJ2-7 and V is TRBV7-9; 9 bases map to TRBD1. V lost 5 bases, J lost 0 bases, and 11 bases stayed unmatched. CDR1 SEHNR and CDR2 FQNEAQ come from the germline V gene (reference sequence). CDR3 size: 17 residues.

The rearrangement joins TRBV6-6 to TRBJ2-1; D ambiguous. Looked up from germline, CDR1 is MNHNY and CDR2 is SVGAGI (reference sequence). The CDR3 contains 15 residues. V was clipped by 6 bases and J by 0 bases, with 12 bases between them. CDR3 loop: CASSFNYGSYNEQFF. CDR3 coding DNA: TGTGCCAGCAGCTTTAACTATGGCTCCTACAATGAGCAGTTCTTC.

The V and J genes are TRBV19 and TRBJ1-5; D is possibly TRBD1 (5 bases). From germline, CDR1 is LNHDA and CDR2 SQIVND (reference sequence). The length of the CDR3 is 17 residues. The germline V and J ends were trimmed by 3 bases and 4 bases, with 19 bases remaining between them. CDR3: CASSIRPFRDPNQPQHF. The CDR3 bases are TGTGCCAGTAGTATCAGACCGTTCCGGGACCCAAATCAGCCCCAGCATTTT.

This clone was found a few times. The chain employs TRBV11-2 and TRBJ2-2; 11 bases are shared with TRBD2. This CDR3 is built from 16 residues. Germline V lookup: CDR1 SGHAT, CDR2 FQNNGV. V shed 2 bases and J 5 bases; nucleotides not matched to a gene: 4. CDR3 sequence reads: CASSLRTSGLTGELFF. The CDR3 bases are TGTGCCAGCAGCTTACGGACTAGCGGGCTGACCGGGGAGCTGTTTTTT.

The V gene is TRBV25-1, the J gene TRBJ1-2, with unresolved D. The germline V and J ends were trimmed by 1 base and 8 bases, with 17 bases remaining between them. The CDR3 spans 15 residues. Per germline, CDR1 MGHDK and CDR2 SYGVNS. The CDR3 region has the DNA TGTGCCAGCAGTGAATGGCGAAGGGCACGTGAGGGCTACACCTTC. Protein product: CASSEWRRAREGYTF.

This sequence joins TRBV6-5 and TRBJ1-5; no clear D. This CDR3 contains 13 residues. Germline CDR1 MNHEY, CDR2 SVGAGI. V dropped 6 bases and J dropped 2 bases, with 8 bases sitting between them. The DNA for the CDR3 is TGTGCCAGCAGCACCACGGGCAATCAGCCCCAGCATTTT. Translated: CASSTTGNQPQHF.

This clone was observed a single time. This chain uses TRBV6-6 with TRBJ2-5, with 11 bases identical to TRBD1. Germline V CDR1 and CDR2: MNHNY, SVGAGI (reference sequence). Trimming at V came to 2 bases and at J to 4 bases, leaving 3 bases not matched to a gene. This CDR3 is 15 amino acids long. The CDR3 here is CASSYPGQGGETQYF. CDR3 bases: TGTGCCAGCAGTTACCCGGGACAGGGGGGAGAGACCCAGTACTTC.

This clone showed up just a few times. CDR3 protein: CASSQGRDTRLLGHGYTF. The CDR3 DNA sequence: TGTGCCAGCAGCCAAGGGAGGGACACACGACTCCTTGGGCATGGCTACACCTTC. The V call is TRBV14, the J call TRBJ1-2; the D gene is possibly TRBD1 (6 bases). Trimming shortened V by 1 base and J by 6 bases, and 24 bases separated the two germline ends. The germline gives CDR1 SGHDN, CDR2 FVKESK. CDR3 length: 18 residues.

This chain links TRBV7-2 with TRBJ2-1; 10 bases align to TRBD2. The germline gives CDR1 SGHTA, CDR2 FQGNSA. The CDR3 spans 14 residues. V trimming: 4 bases; J trimming: 10 bases; junction bases outside the gene matches: 7. The DNA for the CDR3 is TGTGCCAGCAGCTCAGCGGGGGGGCTAGGGGAGCAGTTCTTC. This translates into CASSSAGGLGEQFF.

V gene TRBV18 combines with J gene TRBJ2-7; D ambiguous. Trimming took 5 bases from V and 3 from J, leaving 5 bases between them. Germline-derived CDR1 and CDR2 are KGHSH and LQKENI. This CDR3 is built from 11 residues. CDR3 region: CASSNSYEQYF. Here the CDR3 DNA reads TGTGCCAGCTCAAACAGCTACGAGCAGTACTTC. The full variable domain, rest sourced from reference TRBV18 and TRBJ2-7, is NAGVMQNPRHLVRRRGQEARLRCSPMKGHSHVYWYRQLPEEGLKFMVYLQKENIIDESGMPKERFSAEFPKEGPSILRIQQVVRGDSAAYFCASSNSYEQYFGPGTRLTVT.

J is TRBJ2-1 and V is TRBV11-2; 7 nucleotides align to TRBD2. Germline V gene sequence: CDR1 SGHAT, CDR2 FQNNGV. CDR3 length: 15 amino acids. V lost 3 bases and J lost 9; bases outside the gene matches: 11. The CDR3 sequence: CASSFVGGRAVEQFF. CDR3 DNA: TGTGCCAGCAGCTTCGTTGGAGGGAGGGCCGTTGAGCAGTTCTTC.

There are a few counts of this clone. J is TRBJ1-5 and V is TRBV23-1; 8 nucleotides align to TRBD1. TRBV23-1 belongs to the ORF category, with a function that is uncertain. The trim removed 1 base at V and 3 bases at J, leaving 11 bases unmatched. CDR3 length equals 18 residues. CDR3 sequence (DNA): TGCGCCAGCAGTCAATATGGCAGGGGGCGAAGCCTCAATCAGCCCCAGCATTTT. It codes for CASSQYGRGRSLNQPQHF.

The chain combines TRBV27 with TRBJ2-5; weak D call: TRBD2 (5 bases). Per the germline V gene, CDR1 is MNHEY and CDR2 is SMNVEV (reference sequence). V lost 4 bases, J lost 5 bases, and 11 bases lay in between. This CDR3 is 13 amino acids long. The DNA of the CDR3 is TGTGCCAGCAGTTCGCCTAGCCGGGAGACCCAGTACTTC. This gives the protein CASSSPSRETQYF.

CDR3 residues: CASSSPSGGTYEQYF. The DNA for the CDR3 is TGTGCCAGCAGTTCCCCTAGCGGGGGTACCTACGAGCAGTACTTC. The chain employs TRBV6-5 and TRBJ2-7, with 10 bases that match TRBD2. The CDR3 totals 15 residues. The germline V gene encodes CDR1 MNHEY and CDR2 SVGAGI. Trimming removed 4 bases from V and 2 bases from J; junction bases left unmatched: 5.

V and J are TRBV7-9 and TRBJ1-5; perhaps TRBD1 as D (5 bases). Germline CDR1 and CDR2: SEHNR and FQNEAQ (reference sequence). Deletions cut 5 bases from V and 2 bases from J, with 10 bases between. The CDR3 is made up of 14 amino acids. CDR3 residues: CASSPSTGNQPQHF. CDR3 nucleotide sequence: TGTGCCAGCAGCCCCTCGACAGGCAATCAGCCCCAGCATTTT.

The chain has TRBV2 and TRBJ2-7; TRBD2 might be the D (6 bases). The V and J ends lost 7 bases and 2 bases respectively, with 15 bases between them. CDR3 length equals 14 residues. Germline V gives CDR1 SNHLY, CDR2 FYNNEI. CDR3 protein: CASNPGLSPYEQYF. The CDR3 DNA follows: TGTGCCAGCAACCCGGGACTTTCACCCTACGAGCAGTACTTC.

The V call is TRBV5-1, the J call TRBJ2-1; 8 bases line up with TRBD2. Per germline, CDR1 SGHRS and CDR2 YFSETQ. Trimming removed 2 bases from V and 2 bases from J; junction bases left unmatched: 6. This CDR3 has 16 residues. The CDR3 protein is CASSLSIGRAYNEQFF. In DNA, the CDR3 is TGCGCCAGCAGCTTATCTATCGGGAGGGCCTACAATGAGCAGTTCTTC. The whole variable domain, remainder taken from reference TRBV5-1 and TRBJ2-1, is KAGVTQTPRYLIKTRGQQVTLSCSPISGHRSVSWYQQTPGQGLQFLFEYFSETQRNKGNFPGRFSGRQFSNSRSEMNVSTLELGDSALYLCASSLSIGRAYNEQFFGPGTRLTVL.

This clone was detected once. V and J are TRBV5-5 and TRBJ2-2; D is perhaps TRBD2 (6 bases). CDR3 length equals 16 residues. Germline assignment: CDR1 SGHKS and CDR2 YYEKEE (reference sequence). Trimming left V 4 bases short and J 2 bases short, with 15 bases between. As DNA, the CDR3 is TGTGCCAGCAGCCCGCGGCCGGAGGGAAACACCGGGGAGCTGTTTTTT. Amino acid sequence: CASSPRPEGNTGELFF.

The chain combines TRBV6-1 with TRBJ2-3, with D perhaps matching TRBD1 or TRBD2 (5 bases each). The CDR3 has 13 amino acids. Trimming left V 7 bases short and J 1 base short, with 9 bases between. Germline V gene data show CDR1 as MNHNS and CDR2 as SASEGT. Here the CDR3 DNA reads TGTGCCAGCAACCGGGACGGCACAGATACGCAGTATTTT. Translation gives CASNRDGTDTQYF.

This clone appeared a few times. The rearrangement links TRBV19 to TRBJ1-1; D is unresolved. The CDR3 has 13 residues. Trimming removed 3 bases from V and 0 bases from J, with 5 bases in between. CDR1 is LNHDA, CDR2 SQIVND, per germline (reference sequence). The CDR3 loop reads CASSINMNTEAFF. DNA for the CDR3: TGTGCCAGTAGTATCAACATGAACACTGAAGCTTTCTTT. Full variable domain (outside the CDR3, taken from reference TRBV19 and TRBJ1-1): DGGITQSPKYLFRKEGQNVTLSCEQNLNHDAMYWYRQDPGQGLRLIYYSQIVNDFQKGDIAEGYSVSREKKESFPLTVTSAQKNPTAFYLCASSINMNTEAFFGQGTRLTVV.

This sequence joins TRBV5-6 and TRBJ1-5; maybe TRBD1 (5 bases). Germline CDR1 is SGHDT and CDR2 is YYEEEE. The CDR3 length is 15 residues. The germline V and J ends were trimmed by 5 bases and 0 bases, with 12 bases remaining between them. The CDR3 coding sequence is TGTGCCAGCAGTTTGCAGGGTTATAGCAATCAGCCCCAGCATTTT. Residues: CASSLQGYSNQPQHF.

This chain links TRBV10-2 with TRBJ2-5, with no clear D. This CDR3 spans 13 amino acids. Trimming pared 1 base from V and 5 bases from J, leaving 8 bases between. Germline-derived CDR1 and CDR2 are WSHSY and SAAADI. The CDR3 DNA sequence: TGCGCCAGCAGTGAGTTACGGTCGGAGACCCAGTACTTC. This encodes CASSELRSETQYF.